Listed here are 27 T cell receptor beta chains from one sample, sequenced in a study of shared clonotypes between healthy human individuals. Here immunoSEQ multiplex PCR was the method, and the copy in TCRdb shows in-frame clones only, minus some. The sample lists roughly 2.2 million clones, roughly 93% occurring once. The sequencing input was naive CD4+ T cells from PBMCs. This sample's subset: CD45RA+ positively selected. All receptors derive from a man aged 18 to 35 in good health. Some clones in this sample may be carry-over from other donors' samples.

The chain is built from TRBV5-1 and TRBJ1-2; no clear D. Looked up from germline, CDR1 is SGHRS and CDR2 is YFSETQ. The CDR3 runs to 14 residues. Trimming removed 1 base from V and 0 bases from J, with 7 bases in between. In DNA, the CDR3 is TGCGCCAGCAGCTTGATACAGACTAACTATGGCTACACCTTC. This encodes CASSLIQTNYGYTF.

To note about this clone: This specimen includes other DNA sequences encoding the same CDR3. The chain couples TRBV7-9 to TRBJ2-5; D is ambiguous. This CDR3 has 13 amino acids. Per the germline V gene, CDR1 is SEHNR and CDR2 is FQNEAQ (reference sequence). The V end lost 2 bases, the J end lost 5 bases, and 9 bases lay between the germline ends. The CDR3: CASSLRGGETQYF. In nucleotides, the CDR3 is TGTGCCAGCAGCTTACGCGGCGGTGAGACCCAGTACTTC.

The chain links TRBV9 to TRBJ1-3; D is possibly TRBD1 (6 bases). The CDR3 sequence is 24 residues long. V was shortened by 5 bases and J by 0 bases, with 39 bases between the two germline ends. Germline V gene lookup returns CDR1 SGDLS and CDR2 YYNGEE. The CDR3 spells CASSSQPLRPTGSVPSFSGNTIYF. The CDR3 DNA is TGTGCCAGCAGTTCTCAGCCCCTCAGACCGACAGGATCCGTCCCCTCCTTCTCTGGAAACACCATATATTTT.

In DNA, the CDR3 is TGTGCTACAGGCCGGGGGTCCTCCTACGAGCAGTACTTC. Amino acids: CATGRGSSYEQYF. This rearrangement joins TRBV30 to TRBJ2-7; a weak D match, TRBD2 (6 bases). There are 13 residues in the CDR3. Germline V gene lookup returns CDR1 GTSNPN and CDR2 SVGIG (reference sequence). The whole variable domain, filled in from reference TRBV30 and TRBJ2-7, reads SQTIHQWPATLVQPVGSPLSLECTVEGTSNPNLYWYRQAAGRGLQLLFYSVGIGQISSEVPQNLSASRPQDRQFILSSKKLLLSDSGFYLCATGRGSSYEQYFGPGTRLTVT.

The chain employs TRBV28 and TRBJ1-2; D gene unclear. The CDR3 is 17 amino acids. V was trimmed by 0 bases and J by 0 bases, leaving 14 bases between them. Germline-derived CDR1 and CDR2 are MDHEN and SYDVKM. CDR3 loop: CASSLWPPGYSNYGYTF. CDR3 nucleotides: TGTGCCAGCAGTTTATGGCCCCCGGGGTATTCTAACTATGGCTACACCTTC.

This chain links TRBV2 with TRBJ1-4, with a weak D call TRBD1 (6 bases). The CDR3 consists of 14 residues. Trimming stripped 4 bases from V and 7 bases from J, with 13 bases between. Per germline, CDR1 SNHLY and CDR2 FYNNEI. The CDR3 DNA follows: TGTGCCAGCAGTGCCCGGACAGCGAGTGAAAAACTGTTTTTT. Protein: CASSARTASEKLFF.

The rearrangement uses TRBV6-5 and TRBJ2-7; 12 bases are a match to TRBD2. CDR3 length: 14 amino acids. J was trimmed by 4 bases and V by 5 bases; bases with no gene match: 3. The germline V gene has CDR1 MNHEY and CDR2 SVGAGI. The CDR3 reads CASSRLAGGYEQYF. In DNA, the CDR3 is TGTGCCAGCAGTCGGCTAGCGGGGGGGTACGAGCAGTACTTC.

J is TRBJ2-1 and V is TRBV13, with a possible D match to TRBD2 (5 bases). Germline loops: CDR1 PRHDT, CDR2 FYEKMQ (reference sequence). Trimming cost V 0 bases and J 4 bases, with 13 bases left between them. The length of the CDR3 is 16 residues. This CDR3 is CASSLGDWEGYNEQFF. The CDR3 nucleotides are TGTGCCAGCAGCTTAGGGGACTGGGAAGGATACAATGAGCAGTTCTTC.

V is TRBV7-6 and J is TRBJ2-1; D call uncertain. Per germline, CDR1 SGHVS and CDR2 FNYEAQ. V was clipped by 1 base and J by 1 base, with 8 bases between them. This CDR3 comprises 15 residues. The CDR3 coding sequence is TGTGCCAGCAGCTTAGTATCGGAATCCTACAATGAGCAGTTCTTC. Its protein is CASSLVSESYNEQFF.

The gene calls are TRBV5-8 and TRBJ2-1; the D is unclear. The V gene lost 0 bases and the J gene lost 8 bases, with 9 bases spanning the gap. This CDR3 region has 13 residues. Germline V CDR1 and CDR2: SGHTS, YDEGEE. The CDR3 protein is CASSLVGPYEQFF. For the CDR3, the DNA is TGTGCCAGCAGCTTGGTCGGGCCCTATGAGCAGTTCTTC.

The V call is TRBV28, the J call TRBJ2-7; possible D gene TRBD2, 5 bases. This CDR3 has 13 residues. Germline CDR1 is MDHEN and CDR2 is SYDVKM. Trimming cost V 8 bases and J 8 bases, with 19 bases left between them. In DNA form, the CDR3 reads TGTGCCAGCTTCGGGCCCCCTAGCCAAAAGCAGTACTTC. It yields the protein CASFGPPSQKQYF.

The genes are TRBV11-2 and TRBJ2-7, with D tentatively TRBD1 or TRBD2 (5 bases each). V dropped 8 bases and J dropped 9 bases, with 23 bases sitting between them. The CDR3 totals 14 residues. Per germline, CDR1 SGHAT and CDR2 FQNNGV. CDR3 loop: CASDGLRGRPRQYF. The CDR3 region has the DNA TGTGCCAGCGACGGTCTGAGGGGCCGCCCGCGGCAGTACTTC.

The CDR3 nucleotides are TGTGCCAGCAGCTTAAAATCAGGGGAGGGCGACAATGAGCAGTTCTTC. Translating it yields CASSLKSGEGDNEQFF. This chain joins TRBV7-3 and TRBJ2-1; weak D call: TRBD2 (7 bases). The CDR3 is 16 amino acids. Per germline, CDR1 SGHTA and CDR2 FQGTGA. Trimming pared 1 base from V and 5 bases from J, leaving 15 bases between.

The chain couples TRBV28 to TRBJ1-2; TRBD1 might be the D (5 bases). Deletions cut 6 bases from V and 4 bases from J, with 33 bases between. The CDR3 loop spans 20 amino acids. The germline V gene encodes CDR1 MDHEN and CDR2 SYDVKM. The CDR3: CASSYFTSWGRERTTYGYTF. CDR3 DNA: TGTGCCAGCAGCTATTTCACGTCTTGGGGCCGGGAGAGGACAACCTATGGCTACACCTTC.

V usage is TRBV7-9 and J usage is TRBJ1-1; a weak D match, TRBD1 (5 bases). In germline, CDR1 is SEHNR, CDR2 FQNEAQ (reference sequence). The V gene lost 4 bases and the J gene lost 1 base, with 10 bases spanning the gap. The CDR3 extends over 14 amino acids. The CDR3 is CASSSGGENTEAFF. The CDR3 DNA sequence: TGTGCCAGCAGCTCTGGGGGAGAGAACACTGAAGCTTTCTTT.

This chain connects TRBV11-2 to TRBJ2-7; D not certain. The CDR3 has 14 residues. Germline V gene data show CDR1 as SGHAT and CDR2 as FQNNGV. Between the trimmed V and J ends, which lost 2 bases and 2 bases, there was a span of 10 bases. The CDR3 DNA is TGTGCCAGCAGCTTACTCGGCCCGACCTACGAGCAGTACTTC. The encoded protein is CASSLLGPTYEQYF. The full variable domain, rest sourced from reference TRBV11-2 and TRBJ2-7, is EAGVAQSPRYKIIEKRQSVAFWCNPISGHATLYWYQQILGQGPKLLIQFQNNGVVDDSQLPKDRFSAERLKGVDSTLKIQPAKLEDSAVYLCASSLLGPTYEQYFGPGTRLTVT.

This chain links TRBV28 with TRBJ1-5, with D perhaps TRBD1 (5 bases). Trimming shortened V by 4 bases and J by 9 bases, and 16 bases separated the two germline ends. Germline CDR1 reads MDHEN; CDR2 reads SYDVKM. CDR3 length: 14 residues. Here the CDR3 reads CASSSHETRGPQHF. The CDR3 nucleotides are TGTGCCAGCAGTTCCCACGAGACAAGGGGGCCCCAGCATTTT.

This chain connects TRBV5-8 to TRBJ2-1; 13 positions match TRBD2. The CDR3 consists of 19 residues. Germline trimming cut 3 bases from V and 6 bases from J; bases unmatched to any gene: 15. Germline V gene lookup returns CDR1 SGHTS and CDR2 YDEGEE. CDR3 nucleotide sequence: TGTGCCAGCAGCTACCCGGGACTAGCGGGACCTCCCGAGATCAATGAGCAGTTCTTC. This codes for CASSYPGLAGPPEINEQFF.

CDR3 residues: CASSTQREGRAGEQFF. CDR3 bases: TGCGCCAGCAGTACCCAGCGGGAGGGCCGAGCTGGTGAGCAGTTCTTC. The chain is built from TRBV10-2 and TRBJ2-1; 10 nucleotides align to TRBD2. J gave up 9 bases and V 5 bases, and 13 bases lay outside the gene matches. The germline V gene encodes CDR1 WSHSY and CDR2 SAAADI. This CDR3 has 16 amino acids.

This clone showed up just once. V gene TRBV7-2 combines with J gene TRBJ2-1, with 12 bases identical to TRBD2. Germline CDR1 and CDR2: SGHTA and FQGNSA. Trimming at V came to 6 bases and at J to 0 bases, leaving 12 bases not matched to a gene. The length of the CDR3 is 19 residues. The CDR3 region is CASRRYTSGRTFSYNEQFF. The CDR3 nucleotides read TGTGCCAGCAGACGATACACTAGCGGGAGGACCTTCTCCTACAATGAGCAGTTCTTC.

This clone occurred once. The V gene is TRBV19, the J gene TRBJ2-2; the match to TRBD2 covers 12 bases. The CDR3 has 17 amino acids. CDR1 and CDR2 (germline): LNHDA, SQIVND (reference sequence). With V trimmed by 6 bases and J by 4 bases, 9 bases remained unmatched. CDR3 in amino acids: CASRLLAGGPGTGELFF. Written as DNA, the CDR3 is TGTGCCAGTAGACTTCTAGCGGGAGGGCCGGGCACCGGGGAGCTGTTTTTT. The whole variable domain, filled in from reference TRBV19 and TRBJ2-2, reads DGGITQSPKYLFRKEGQNVTLSCEQNLNHDAMYWYRQDPGQGLRLIYYSQIVNDFQKGDIAEGYSVSREKKESFPLTVTSAQKNPTAFYLCASRLLAGGPGTGELFFGEGSRLTVL.

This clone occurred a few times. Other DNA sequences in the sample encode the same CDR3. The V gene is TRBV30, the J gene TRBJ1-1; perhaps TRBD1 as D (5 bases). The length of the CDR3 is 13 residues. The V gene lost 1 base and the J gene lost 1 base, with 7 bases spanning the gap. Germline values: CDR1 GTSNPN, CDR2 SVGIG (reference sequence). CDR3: CAWSGQSNTEAFF. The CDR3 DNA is TGTGCCTGGAGTGGACAGTCGAACACTGAAGCTTTCTTT.

This CDR3 reads CASSSVRSSVMDTIYF. CDR3 DNA sequence: TGTGCCAGCAGCTCAGTGCGCTCCTCCGTAATGGACACCATATATTTT. The gene calls are TRBV7-8 and TRBJ1-3, with D unclear. The CDR3 runs to 16 residues. Germline V gives CDR1 SGHVS, CDR2 FQNEAQ. V lost 4 bases to trimming and J lost 8 bases, with 21 bases between them.

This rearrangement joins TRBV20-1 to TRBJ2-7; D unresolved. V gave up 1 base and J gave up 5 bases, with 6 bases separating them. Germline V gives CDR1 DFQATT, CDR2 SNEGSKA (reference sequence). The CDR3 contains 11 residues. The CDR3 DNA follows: TGCAGTGCTAGAGGCTCGAACGAGCAGTACTTC. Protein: CSARGSNEQYF.

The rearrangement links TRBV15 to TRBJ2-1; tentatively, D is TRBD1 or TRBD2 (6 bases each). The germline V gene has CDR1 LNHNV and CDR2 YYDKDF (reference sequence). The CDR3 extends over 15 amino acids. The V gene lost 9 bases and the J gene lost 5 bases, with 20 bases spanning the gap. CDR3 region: CATTRGLAENNEQFF. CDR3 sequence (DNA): TGTGCCACAACGAGGGGGTTAGCGGAAAACAATGAGCAGTTCTTC.

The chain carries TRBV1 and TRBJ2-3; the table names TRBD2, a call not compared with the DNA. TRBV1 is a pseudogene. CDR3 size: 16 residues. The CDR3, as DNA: TGCACCAGCAGCCAAGATGCGGGAGGGGGCACAGATACGCAGTATTTT. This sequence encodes CTSSQDAGGGTDTQYF.

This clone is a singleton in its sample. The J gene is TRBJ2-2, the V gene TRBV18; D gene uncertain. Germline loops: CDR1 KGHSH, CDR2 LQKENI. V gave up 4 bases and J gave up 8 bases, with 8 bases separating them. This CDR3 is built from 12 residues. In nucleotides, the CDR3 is TGTGCCAGCTCACTACAATCGGGGGAGCTGTTTTTT. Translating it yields CASSLQSGELFF.